This T cell receptor beta chain originates from a study of blood T cell repertoires in COVID-19. Methods used by the authors: For nucleated cells, counts were estimated from reference gene primer amplification. Assay: immunoSEQ multiplex PCR; the TCRdb copy retains only in-frame clones and omits some. That table is the source of V, J and clone size, and D and trimming were worked out from the DNA. The table includes tens of thousands of clones, around 80% detected once. The CDR3 totals 13 residues. Trimming cost V 4 bases and J 5 bases, with 12 bases left between them. Germline values: CDR1 SGHAT, CDR2 FQNNGV.

The chain couples TRBV11-2 to TRBJ2-7, with D tentatively TRBD2 (6 bases). The sequenced sample was peripheral blood. The sequence was collected from a man aged 25 to 45 with COVID-19, enrolled during active disease. The CDR3 DNA reads TGTGCCAGCAGCTCAGGAGGGGCCGACGAGCAGTACTTC. Translated, it gives CASSSGGADEQYF.